What follows is one TCR beta chain and its context. Antigen: not known. This sample is part of a study of shared clonotypes between healthy human individuals. The wider study: The study used three CD4 naive, three CD4 memory, two CD8 naive and one CD8 memory plate per donor.

Study-wide results and caveats: Several donors had 4% to 6.5% of their naive CD4 clonotypes in common.

Terminally differentiated effector memory CD45RA+ cells were excluded from the naive CD8 cells, which were CD45RO-negative and positively selected for CCR7. Repertoires were generated with immunoSEQ multiplex PCR, while TCRdb's copy carries only in-frame clones and drops some. The data contain around 1.9 million clones, roughly 91% of them singletons. The germline CDR1 and CDR2 sequences are SGHDT and YYEEEE. The CDR3 totals 14 residues. The V segment lost 5 bases and the J segment 4 bases; nucleotides outside the gene matches: 5. Material: naive CD8+ T cells from PBMCs. This clonotype originated in a young man in good health. Some clones in this sample may be carry-over from other donors' samples. The chain couples TRBV5-6 to TRBJ1-4; 7 bases map to TRBD1. The CDR3 loop is CASSMGQLNEKLFF. The CDR3 bases are TGTGCCAGCAGTATGGGACAGCTTAATGAAAAACTGTTTTTT.